Following are 28 T cell receptor beta chains from one sample sequenced in a study of T cells after yellow fever vaccination. Via MiXCR, TCRdb re-called the 5' RACE reads, giving one row per CDR3 protein. Here the sample spans approximately 330,000 distinct CDR3 sequences, about an eighth being singletons. Specimen: CD4+ T cells sorted from PBMCs, collected 15 days after the yellow fever booster vaccination. The receptors stem from a man aged 18-30 years who received the YFV17D yellow fever vaccine.

This clonotype is classed as medium-sized. The chain uses TRBV4-3 and TRBJ2-7; D is perhaps TRBD2 (5 bases). Per the germline V gene, CDR1 is LGHNA and CDR2 is YSLEER. Trimming removed 4 bases from V and 8 bases from J, with 21 bases in between. This CDR3 has 15 residues. CDR3 residues: CASSLVGLSRGKQYF. The CDR3 nucleotides are TGCGCCAGCAGCCTCGTCGGACTCTCCCGGGGAAAGCAGTACTTC.

This clonotype was found a few times. V and J are TRBV4-3 and TRBJ1-5, with D uncertain. Trimming shortened V by 0 bases and J by 9 bases, and 12 bases separated the two germline ends. This CDR3 is built from 14 residues. Germline V gives CDR1 LGHNA, CDR2 YSLEER. The CDR3 spells CASSQDVGTGPQHF. CDR3 DNA sequence: TGCGCCAGCAGCCAAGATGTGGGAACGGGGCCCCAGCATTTT.

The chain combines TRBV21-1 with TRBJ1-2; TRBD1, the table's D call, was not compared with the DNA. TRBV21-1 is classified as a pseudogene. This CDR3 has 13 amino acids. CDR3: CASSLDRSDGYTF. The CDR3 bases are TGTGCCAGCAGCTTAGACAGGAGTGATGGCTACACCTTC.

This clonotype was seen ten or more times. V usage is TRBV15 and J usage is TRBJ2-1; D gene uncertain. CDR1 is LNHNV, CDR2 YYDKDF, per germline (reference sequence). Trimming left V 5 bases short and J 4 bases short, with 6 bases between. CDR3 length: 12 residues. CDR3 region: CATSLGYNEQFF. CDR3 nucleotide sequence: TGTGCCACCAGCTTGGGGTACAATGAGCAGTTCTTC.

This chain connects TRBV29-1 to TRBJ2-1; D remains unclear. The V gene's germline CDR1 is SQVTM and CDR2 ANQGSEA. Trimming removed 6 bases at V and 4 bases at J, with 10 bases between. CDR3 length equals 12 residues. The CDR3 bases are TGCAGCGTCCGGACCGTATACAATGAGCAGTTCTTC. Translation: CSVRTVYNEQFF.

This chain joins TRBV7-6 and TRBJ2-6; 7 nucleotides match TRBD1. Germline CDR1 SGHVS, CDR2 FNYEAQ. J lost 0 bases, V lost 11 bases, and 7 bases had no gene match. The CDR3 is made up of 15 amino acids. CDR3 nucleotides: TGTGCCGGGGGACAGCCAACCTCTGGGGCCAACGTCCTGACTTTC. Amino acids: CAGGQPTSGANVLTF.

This clonotype was observed a few times. The chain has TRBV20-1 and TRBJ2-4; D is perhaps TRBD1 or TRBD2 (6 bases each). This CDR3 spans 16 amino acids. CDR1 DFQATT and CDR2 SNEGSKA come from the germline V gene (reference sequence). The V end lost 0 bases, the J end lost 2 bases, and 14 bases lay between the germline ends. CDR3 DNA: TGCAGTGCTAGAGATCTCGGGGGCCAGTCCAAAAACATTCAGTACTTC. This codes for CSARDLGGQSKNIQYF.

There are many counts of this clonotype. This chain uses TRBV6-5 with TRBJ2-2; tentative D call: TRBD1 (6 bases). Looked up from germline, CDR1 is MNHEY and CDR2 is SVGAGI. The CDR3 has 13 residues. V lost 6 bases and J lost 4, with 9 bases in between. The CDR3 loop is CASSLTGTGELFF. CDR3 sequence (DNA): TGTGCCAGCAGCCTGACAGGCACCGGGGAGCTGTTTTTT.

This clonotype was counted once. The chain carries TRBV7-2 and TRBJ2-1; 10 positions agree with TRBD2. There are 15 residues in the CDR3. Germline V gene data show CDR1 as SGHTA and CDR2 as FQGNSA. V trimming: 6 bases; J trimming: 4 bases; junction bases outside the gene matches: 6. The CDR3 DNA reads as TGTGCCAGCAGACGGCTAGCGGGGGCATACAATGAGCAGTTCTTC. It codes for CASRRLAGAYNEQFF. The full variable domain, in which reference TRBV7-2 and TRBJ2-1 provide the parts outside the CDR3, is GAGVSQSPSNKVTEKGKDVELRCDPISGHTALYWYRQSLGQGLEFLIYFQGNSAPDKSGLPSDRFSAERTGGSVSTLTIQRTQQEDSAVYLCASRRLAGAYNEQFFGPGTRLTVL.

Written as DNA, the CDR3 is TGTGCCAGCACCACCATTGTGGAAGAGACCCAGTACTTC. Its translation: CASTTIVEETQYF. The J gene is TRBJ2-5, the V gene TRBV6-6; D unclear. The CDR3 is 13 residues long. Germline V gene data show CDR1 as MNHNY and CDR2 as SVGAGI (reference sequence). V was shortened by 7 bases and J by 3 bases, with 12 bases between the two germline ends.

The chain joins TRBV3-1 to TRBJ2-5; TRBD2 agrees at 15 bases. V was clipped by 5 bases and J by 5 bases; unmatched bases: 9. CDR3 size: 17 residues. CDR1 and CDR2 from the germline V gene are LGHDT and YNNKEL (reference sequence). CDR3 nucleotide sequence: TGTGCCAGCAGCTCCGGGACTAGCGGGGGGTACCGCGAGACCCAGTACTTC. Amino acid sequence: CASSSGTSGGYRETQYF.

The gene calls are TRBV7-3 and TRBJ2-5; unclear D gene. In germline, CDR1 is SGHTA, CDR2 FQGTGA. CDR3 length: 13 residues. Trimming shortened V by 3 bases and J by 1 base, and 6 bases separated the two germline ends. CDR3 DNA: TGTGCCAGCAGCTTCACTACCCAAGAGACCCAGTACTTC. It yields the protein CASSFTTQETQYF.

The gene calls are TRBV20-1 and TRBJ1-1, with TRBD1 matching over 7 bases. Germline assignment: CDR1 DFQATT and CDR2 SNEGSKA (reference sequence). The length of the CDR3 is 15 residues. V was clipped by 1 base and J by 1 base; unmatched bases: 6. CDR3 region: CSARAADRTNTEAFF. CDR3 DNA: TGCAGTGCTAGAGCTGCGGACAGGACGAACACTGAAGCTTTCTTT.

The chain employs TRBV5-4 and TRBJ1-2, with 9 positions matching TRBD1. V was clipped by 4 bases and J by 7 bases; unmatched bases: 8. CDR3 length: 14 residues. Germline V gene lookup returns CDR1 SGHNT and CDR2 YYREEE (reference sequence). CDR3 sequence reads: CASSIQGTGSGYTF. The CDR3 DNA sequence: TGTGCCAGCAGCATACAGGGGACAGGGTCTGGCTACACCTTC.

The chain uses TRBV6-5 and TRBJ2-7; tentative D call: TRBD1 (6 bases). CDR3 length: 16 amino acids. V lost 0 bases, J lost 1 base, and 13 bases lay in between. CDR1 is MNHEY and CDR2 is SVGAGI in the germline V gene. CDR3 in DNA: TGTGCCAGCAGTTACTCTGCGGCAGGGGATTCCTACGAGCAGTACTTC. It specifies CASSYSAAGDSYEQYF.

The CDR3 DNA is TGTGCCAGCAGTTATGAGGACTACCGTAACACCGGGGAGCTGTTTTTT. Encoded protein: CASSYEDYRNTGELFF. The chain is built from TRBV6-2 or TRBV6-3 and TRBJ2-2, with D tentatively TRBD2 (6 bases). The V and J ends lost 3 bases and 2 bases respectively, with 13 bases between them. The CDR3 has 16 residues. From germline, CDR1 is MNHEY and CDR2 SVGEGT.

The chain is built from TRBV5-1 and TRBJ2-3; 7 bases line up with TRBD2. V lost 2 bases to trimming and J lost 2 bases; unmatched junction nucleotides: 2. The CDR3 is 14 residues long. CDR1 and CDR2 (germline): SGHRS, YFSETQ. DNA of the CDR3: TGCGCCAGCAGCTTTAGCGGGTACACAGATACGCAGTATTTT. The encoded protein is CASSFSGYTDTQYF.

This clonotype has at least ten counts. The chain uses TRBV5-1 and TRBJ2-5; no clear D. The CDR3 is made up of 15 amino acids. The germline gives CDR1 SGHRS, CDR2 YFSETQ. Trimming stripped 0 bases from V and 1 base from J, with 10 bases between. Here the CDR3 reads CASSLDPAVQETQYF. The CDR3 bases are TGCGCCAGCAGCTTGGACCCGGCGGTCCAAGAGACCCAGTACTTC.

This clonotype occurred many times. V usage is TRBV10-3 and J usage is TRBJ2-5; D assignment may be TRBD1 or TRBD2 (5 bases each). V lost 8 bases, J lost 4 bases, and 17 bases lay in between. This CDR3 spans 14 amino acids. Germline CDR1 is ENHRY and CDR2 is SYGVKD. CDR3 nucleotide sequence: TGTGCCATCGGGGTGACTCCTGGGGGAGAGACCCAGTACTTC. Protein sequence: CAIGVTPGGETQYF.

This chain uses TRBV5-1 with TRBJ2-3, with a weak D call TRBD1 (5 bases). Per the germline V gene, CDR1 is SGHRS and CDR2 is YFSETQ. V lost 3 bases to trimming and J lost 0 bases, with 14 bases between them. This CDR3 contains 16 residues. CDR3 bases: TGCGCCAGCAGCTCTATCGTGGGGCAAAGCACAGATACGCAGTATTTT. Translating gives CASSSIVGQSTDTQYF.

This clonotype has a handful of counts. The chain uses TRBV5-1 and TRBJ2-5; no definite D call. The V and J ends lost 4 bases and 2 bases respectively, with 15 bases between them. CDR3 length: 15 amino acids. CDR1 is SGHRS and CDR2 is YFSETQ in the germline V gene. CDR3 loop: CASSRASPSQETQYF. The DNA of the CDR3 is TGCGCCAGCAGCCGGGCCAGTCCATCACAAGAGACCCAGTACTTC.

At least ten counts were recorded for this clonotype. The V gene is TRBV7-9, the J gene TRBJ1-2, with D hard to call. Between the trimmed V and J ends, which lost 1 base and 3 bases, there was a span of 12 bases. Per the germline V gene, CDR1 is SEHNR and CDR2 is FQNEAQ (reference sequence). The CDR3 sequence is 15 residues long. The DNA for the CDR3 is TGTGCCAGCAGCTTAGAGTTGGTGGCCTACTATGGCTACACCTTC. Amino acid sequence: CASSLELVAYYGYTF.

This clonotype came up a few times. This rearrangement joins TRBV4-3 to TRBJ2-7, with D perhaps given as TRBD1 or TRBD2 (5 bases each). Trimming took 1 base from V and 13 from J, leaving 20 bases between them. This CDR3 is built from 14 residues. Germline assignment: CDR1 LGHNA and CDR2 YSLEER. CDR3 bases: TGCGCCAGCAGCCAAGTGGACACGGGTCGGGAATGCTACGTC. It translates to CASSQVDTGRECYV.

This clonotype was counted only a few times. This rearrangement joins TRBV10-3 to TRBJ1-5, with a tentative D call TRBD1 (6 bases). The CDR3 length is 14 residues. Per germline, CDR1 ENHRY and CDR2 SYGVKD. V lost 4 bases and J 4 bases, leaving 11 bases between the germline ends. The CDR3 loop is CAISATGINQPQHF. Here the CDR3 DNA reads TGTGCCATCAGTGCTACAGGGATAAATCAGCCCCAGCATTTT.

This clonotype was seen a few times. The DNA of the CDR3 is TGTGCCAGCCTGGGGGAGGTAGAGACCCAGTACTTC. It specifies CASLGEVETQYF. V and J are TRBV6-6 and TRBJ2-5, with D possibly being TRBD2 (6 bases). CDR1 MNHNY and CDR2 SVGAGI come from the germline V gene (reference sequence). V gave up 8 bases and J gave up 4 bases, with 11 bases separating them. This CDR3 region has 12 residues.

Many counts were recorded for this clonotype. This chain links TRBV6-5 with TRBJ2-7; TRBD2 matches 13 bases. V shed 8 bases and J 5 bases; nucleotides not matched to a gene: 6. Germline lookup yields CDR1 MNHEY and CDR2 SVGAGI. The CDR3 loop spans 14 amino acids. As DNA, the CDR3 is TGTGCCAGCCGACCGGGACTAGCGGGGAACGAGCAGTACTTC. Translated, it gives CASRPGLAGNEQYF.

The count of this clonotype is one. One end of the junction is discordant with germline, which a read error may explain. The V and J genes are TRBV25-1 and TRBJ2-2; 7 bases map to TRBD1. The CDR3 totals 15 residues. Germline V gene lookup returns CDR1 MGHDK and CDR2 SYGVNS. The CDR3 protein is CGSSPLDRTTGELFF. The CDR3, as DNA: TGTGGCAGCAGTCCCTTGGACAGGACCACCGGGGAGCTGTTTTTT.

The chain employs TRBV7-2 and TRBJ2-5, with a tentative D call TRBD2 (5 bases). V was clipped by 5 bases and J by 1 base, with 14 bases between them. The CDR3 spans 15 residues. Germline CDR1 SGHTA, CDR2 FQGNSA. CDR3 protein: CASSPPWETQETQYF. The CDR3 coding sequence is TGTGCCAGCAGCCCCCCCTGGGAGACCCAAGAGACCCAGTACTTC.